This T cell receptor (beta chain) was captured in a study of cytomegalovirus exposure and HLA in healthy donors. Turning to the study itself: T cells numbering around 170 million yielded approximately 100 million unique TCR beta sequences in an earlier analysis.

This clone was observed a few times. The antigen is undetermined. PCR amplification relied on 60 Vbeta primers (plus 13 Jbeta primers). Libraries were prepared by immunoSEQ multiplex PCR; TCRdb keeps only in-frame clonotypes and omits some of them. The sample has under 200,000 clones; around three quarters are singletons. The CDR3 loop spans 12 amino acids. Germline values: CDR1 MDHEN, CDR2 SYDVKM. After removal of 3 bases from V and 11 bases from J, the junction contained 6 bases not matched to a gene. General study findings and limits: Some segments of the V type, notably TRBV6-2 and TRBV6-3, were excluded as indistinguishable.

Sequenced: PBMCs. The J gene is TRBJ1-1, the V gene TRBV28; 7 nucleotides line up with TRBD1. This clonotype was obtained from a man in his forties in good health and CMV-seronegative. The CDR3 DNA is TGTGCCAGCAGTTTGACAGGGTTCGGGGCTTTCTTT. It specifies CASSLTGFGAFF.